This TCR beta chain comes out of a study of shared clonotypes between healthy human individuals. For the study at large: Per-donor plates numbered three CD4 naive, three CD4 memory, two CD8 naive and one CD8 memory.

Germline trimming cut 6 bases from V and 3 bases from J; bases unmatched to any gene: 4. The germline V gene has CDR1 MNHEY and CDR2 SVGAGI. The CDR3 has 15 residues. Of note for this clone: A read error is likely here: a far larger clone is one base away.

Deep-level assay runs were performed. Generated by immunoSEQ multiplex PCR, the TCRdb table keeps only in-frame clones and is missing some. The repertoire holds under 1,100,000 clones, about three quarters seen once, with around 1.5% in the top ten. Donors comprised healthy HIV-negative adults lacking recent acute infections or vaccinations. Naive CD45RA+ and memory CD45RA-negative subsets were split from CD4+ cells. The sequence came from a man aged 18 to 30 in good health. This chain links TRBV6-5 with TRBJ2-3; TRBD2 matches at 12 bases. Sequencing was performed on memory CD4+ T cells sorted from blood. Subset: CD45RA-negative fraction. In nucleotides, the CDR3 is TGTGCCAGCAGCCTAGGACTAGCGGGGACAGATACGCAGTATTTT. Protein sequence: CASSLGLAGTDTQYF.